This T cell receptor (beta chain) comes out of a study of human T cells and chemical hapten exposure. The overall study: TCR yields per sample varied, mainly owing to small pooled library volume differences.

This clonotype was seen a handful of times. The target antigen is unknown. The study's library attached unique molecular identifiers to single cDNA molecules. Each CDR3 protein is one row after TCRdb ran MiXCR on the RACE reads. The sample carries roughly 130,000 distinct CDR3 sequences, approximately 9.1% recorded once. The time point: healthy volunteer bleed at 2 weeks. Total RNA came from unfractionated whole blood. Regarding the study as a whole: DPC sensitization did not alter TCRs above 1 in 1000 frequency.

Specimen: whole blood. The receptor was derived from a male donor in good health. Some clones in this sample may be carry-over from other donors' samples.

The CDR3 protein is CASSSTTGGYSYEQYF. DNA for the CDR3: TGTGCCAGCAGCTCTACAACAGGGGGTTACTCCTACGAGCAGTACTTC. This chain uses TRBV7-8 with TRBJ2-7; 8 bases are shared with TRBD1. The CDR3 has 16 residues. In germline, CDR1 is SGHVS, CDR2 FQNEAQ. V lost 4 bases to trimming and J lost 0 bases; unmatched junction nucleotides: 8. The variable domain in full, completed from reference TRBV7-8 and TRBJ2-7, reads GAGVSQSPRYKVAKRGQDVALRCDPISGHVSLFWYQQALGQGPEFLTYFQNEAQLDKSGLPSDRFFAERPEGSVSTLKIQRTQQEDSAVYLCASSSTTGGYSYEQYFGPGTRLTVT.